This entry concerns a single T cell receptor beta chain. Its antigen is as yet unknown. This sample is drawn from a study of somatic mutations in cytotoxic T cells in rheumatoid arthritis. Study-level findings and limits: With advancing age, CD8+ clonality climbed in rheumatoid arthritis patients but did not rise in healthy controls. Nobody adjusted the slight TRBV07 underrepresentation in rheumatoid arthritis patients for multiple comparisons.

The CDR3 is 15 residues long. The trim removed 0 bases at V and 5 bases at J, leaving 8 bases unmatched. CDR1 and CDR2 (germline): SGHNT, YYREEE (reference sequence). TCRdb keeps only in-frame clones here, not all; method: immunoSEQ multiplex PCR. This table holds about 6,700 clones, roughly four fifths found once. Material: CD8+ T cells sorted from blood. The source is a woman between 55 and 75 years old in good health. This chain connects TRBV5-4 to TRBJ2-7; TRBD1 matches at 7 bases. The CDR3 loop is CASSLVGQSGNEQYF. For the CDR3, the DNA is TGTGCCAGCAGCTTGGTGGGACAGTCGGGGAACGAGCAGTACTTC.